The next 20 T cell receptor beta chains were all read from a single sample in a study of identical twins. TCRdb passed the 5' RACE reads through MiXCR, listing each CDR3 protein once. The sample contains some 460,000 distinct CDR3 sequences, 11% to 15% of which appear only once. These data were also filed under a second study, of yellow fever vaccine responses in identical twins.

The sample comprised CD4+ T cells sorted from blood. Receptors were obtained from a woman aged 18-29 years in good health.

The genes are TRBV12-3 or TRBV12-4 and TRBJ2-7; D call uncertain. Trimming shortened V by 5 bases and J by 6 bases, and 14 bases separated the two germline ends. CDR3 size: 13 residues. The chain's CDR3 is CASSPQIKGEQYF. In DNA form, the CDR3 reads TGTGCCAGCAGTCCTCAGATCAAGGGCGAGCAGTACTTC.

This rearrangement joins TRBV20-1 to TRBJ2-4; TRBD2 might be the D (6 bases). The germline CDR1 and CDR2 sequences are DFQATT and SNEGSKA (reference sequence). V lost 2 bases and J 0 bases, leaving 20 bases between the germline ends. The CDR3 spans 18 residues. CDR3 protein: CSARSARGADLAKNIQYF. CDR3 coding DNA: TGCAGTGCTAGATCCGCCCGCGGGGCGGATCTAGCCAAAAACATTCAGTACTTC.

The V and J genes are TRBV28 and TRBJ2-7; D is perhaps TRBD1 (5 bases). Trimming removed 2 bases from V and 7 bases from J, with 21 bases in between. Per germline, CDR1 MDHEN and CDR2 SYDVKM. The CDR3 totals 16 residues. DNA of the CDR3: TGTGCCAGCAGTTTAATGGGGCCCGTAGGCCGTCGAGAGCAGTACTTC. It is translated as CASSLMGPVGRREQYF.

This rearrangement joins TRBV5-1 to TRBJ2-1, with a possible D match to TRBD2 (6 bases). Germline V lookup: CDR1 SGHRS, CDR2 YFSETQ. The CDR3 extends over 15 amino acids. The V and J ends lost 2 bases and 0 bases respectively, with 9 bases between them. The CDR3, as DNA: TGCGCCAGCAGCTTACGCGGGGACTCCTACAATGAGCAGTTCTTC. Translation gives CASSLRGDSYNEQFF. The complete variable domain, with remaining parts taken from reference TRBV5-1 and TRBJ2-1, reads KAGVTQTPRYLIKTRGQQVTLSCSPISGHRSVSWYQQTPGQGLQFLFEYFSETQRNKGNFPGRFSGRQFSNSRSEMNVSTLELGDSALYLCASSLRGDSYNEQFFGPGTRLTVL.

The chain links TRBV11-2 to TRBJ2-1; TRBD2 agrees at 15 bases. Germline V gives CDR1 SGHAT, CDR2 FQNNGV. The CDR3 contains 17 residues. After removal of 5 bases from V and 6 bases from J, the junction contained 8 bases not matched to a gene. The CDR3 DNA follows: TGTGCCAGCAGCCTAGGGACTAGCGGGAGGTGGGCCAATGAGCAGTTCTTC. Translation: CASSLGTSGRWANEQFF.

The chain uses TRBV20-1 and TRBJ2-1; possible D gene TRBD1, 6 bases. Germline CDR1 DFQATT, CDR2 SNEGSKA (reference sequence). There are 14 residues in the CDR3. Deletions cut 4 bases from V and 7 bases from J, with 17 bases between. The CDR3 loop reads CSAKHRDSGNEQFF. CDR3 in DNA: TGCAGTGCTAAGCACAGGGATTCGGGGAATGAGCAGTTCTTC.

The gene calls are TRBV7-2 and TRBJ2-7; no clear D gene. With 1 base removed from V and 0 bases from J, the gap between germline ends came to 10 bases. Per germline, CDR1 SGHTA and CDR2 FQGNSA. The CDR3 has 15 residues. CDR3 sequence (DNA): TGTGCCAGCAGCTTAGAGGTAGGGAACTCCTACGAGCAGTACTTC. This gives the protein CASSLEVGNSYEQYF.

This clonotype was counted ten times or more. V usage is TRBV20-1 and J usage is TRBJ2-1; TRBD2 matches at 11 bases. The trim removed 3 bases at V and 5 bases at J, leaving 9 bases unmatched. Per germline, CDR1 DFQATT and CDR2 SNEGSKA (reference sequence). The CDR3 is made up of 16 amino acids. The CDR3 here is CSASPRASGGNNEQFF. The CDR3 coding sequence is TGCAGTGCTAGCCCCAGGGCTAGCGGGGGGAACAATGAGCAGTTCTTC.

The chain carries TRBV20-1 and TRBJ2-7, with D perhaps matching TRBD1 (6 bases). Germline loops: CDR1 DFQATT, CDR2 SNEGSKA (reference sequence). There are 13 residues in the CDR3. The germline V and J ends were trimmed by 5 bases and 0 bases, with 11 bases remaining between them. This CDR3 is CSAYRDISYEQYF. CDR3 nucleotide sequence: TGCAGTGCTTATAGGGACATCTCCTACGAGCAGTACTTC.

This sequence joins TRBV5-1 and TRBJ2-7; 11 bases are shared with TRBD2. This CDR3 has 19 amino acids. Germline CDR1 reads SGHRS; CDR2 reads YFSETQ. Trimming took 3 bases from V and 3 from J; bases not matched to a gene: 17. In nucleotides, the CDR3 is TGCGCCAGCAGCTCCTCTACCCCCGGGACTAGCGGAGCCCACTACGAGCAGTACTTC. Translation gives CASSSSTPGTSGAHYEQYF.

DNA of the CDR3: TGTGCCAGCCTTGTTATGGTCGACCTAGCCAAAAACATTCAGTACTTC. Residues: CASLVMVDLAKNIQYF. V gene TRBV4-2 combines with J gene TRBJ2-4; D not certain. Trimming cost V 8 bases and J 0 bases, with 17 bases left between them. Germline CDR1 reads LGHNA; CDR2 reads YNFKEQ. This CDR3 spans 16 amino acids.

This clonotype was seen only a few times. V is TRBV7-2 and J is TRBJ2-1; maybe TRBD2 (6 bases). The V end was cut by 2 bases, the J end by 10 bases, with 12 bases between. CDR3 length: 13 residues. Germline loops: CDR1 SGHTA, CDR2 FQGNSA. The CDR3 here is CASSLNRENEQFF. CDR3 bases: TGTGCCAGCAGCTTAAACCGGGAGAACGAGCAGTTCTTC. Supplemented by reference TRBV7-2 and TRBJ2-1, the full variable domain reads GAGVSQSPSNKVTEKGKDVELRCDPISGHTALYWYRQSLGQGLEFLIYFQGNSAPDKSGLPSDRFSAERTGGSVSTLTIQRTQQEDSAVYLCASSLNRENEQFFGPGTRLTVL.

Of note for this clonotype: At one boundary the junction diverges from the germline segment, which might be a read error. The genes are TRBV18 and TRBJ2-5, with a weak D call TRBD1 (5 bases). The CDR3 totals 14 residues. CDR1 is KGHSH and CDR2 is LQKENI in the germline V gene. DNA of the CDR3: TGTGCCAGCTCACCATTGGACACCCAAGATACCCAGTACTTC. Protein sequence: CASSPLDTQDTQYF.

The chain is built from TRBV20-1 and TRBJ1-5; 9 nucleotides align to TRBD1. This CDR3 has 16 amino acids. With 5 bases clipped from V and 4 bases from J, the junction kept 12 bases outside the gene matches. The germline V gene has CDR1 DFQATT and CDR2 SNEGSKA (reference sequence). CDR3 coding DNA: TGCAGTGCTGCGCCCGCCGGGACAGGGCGTAATCAGCCCCAGCATTTT. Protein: CSAAPAGTGRNQPQHF.

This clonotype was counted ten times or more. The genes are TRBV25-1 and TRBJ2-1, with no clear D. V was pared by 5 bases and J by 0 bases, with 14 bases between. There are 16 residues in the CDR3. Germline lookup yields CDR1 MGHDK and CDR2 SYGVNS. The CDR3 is CASSLTLDGSYNEQFF. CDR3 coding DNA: TGTGCCAGCAGTTTAACTTTAGACGGCTCCTACAATGAGCAGTTCTTC.

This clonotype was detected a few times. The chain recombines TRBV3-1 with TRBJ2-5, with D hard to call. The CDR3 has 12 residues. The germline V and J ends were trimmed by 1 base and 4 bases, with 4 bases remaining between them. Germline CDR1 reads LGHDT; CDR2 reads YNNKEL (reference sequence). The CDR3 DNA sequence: TGTGCCAGCAGCCAAGCTGTAGAGACCCAGTACTTC. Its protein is CASSQAVETQYF.

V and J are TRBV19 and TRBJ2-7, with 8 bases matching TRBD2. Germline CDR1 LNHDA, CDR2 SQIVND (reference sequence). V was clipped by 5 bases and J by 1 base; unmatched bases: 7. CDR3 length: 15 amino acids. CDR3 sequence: CASSPSSGPSYEQYF. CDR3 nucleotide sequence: TGTGCCAGTAGTCCGTCTAGCGGGCCTTCCTACGAGCAGTACTTC.

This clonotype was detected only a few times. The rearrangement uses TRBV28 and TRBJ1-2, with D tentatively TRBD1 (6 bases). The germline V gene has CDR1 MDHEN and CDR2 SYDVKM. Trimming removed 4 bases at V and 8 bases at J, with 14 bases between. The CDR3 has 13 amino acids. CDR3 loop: CASSSGEKVGYTF. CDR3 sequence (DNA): TGTGCCAGCAGTTCAGGGGAGAAAGTCGGCTACACCTTC.

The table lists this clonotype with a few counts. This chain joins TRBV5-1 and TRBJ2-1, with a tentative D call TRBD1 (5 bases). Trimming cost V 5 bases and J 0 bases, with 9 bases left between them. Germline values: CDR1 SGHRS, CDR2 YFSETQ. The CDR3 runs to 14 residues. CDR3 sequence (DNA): TGCGCCAGCAGATTCAGGGCCTCCTACAATGAGCAGTTCTTC. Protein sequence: CASRFRASYNEQFF.

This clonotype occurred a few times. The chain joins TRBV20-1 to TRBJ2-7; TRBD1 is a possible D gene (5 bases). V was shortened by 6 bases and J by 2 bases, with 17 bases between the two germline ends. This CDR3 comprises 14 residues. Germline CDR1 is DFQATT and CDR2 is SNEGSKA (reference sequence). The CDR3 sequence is CSAIPGAAAYEQYF. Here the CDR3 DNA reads TGCAGTGCGATACCTGGGGCGGCTGCCTACGAGCAGTACTTC.